The sequence of this TCR beta chain was determined in a study of blood T cell repertoires in COVID-19. Looking at the study overall: Acute-phase and convalescent COVID-19 samples originated in the United States, Italy and Spain.

The V and J ends lost 7 bases and 4 bases, in that order; junction bases with no gene match: 6. Germline V gives CDR1 MNHEY, CDR2 SVGAGI. The CDR3 spans 14 residues. This clone was detected ten times or more. The assay was immunoSEQ multiplex PCR, and TCRdb's table has in-frame clones only and misses some. In the table there are about 170,000 clones, around 82% of which are singletons. This TCR was sampled from a human donor with acute or convalescent COVID-19. The donor label of this sample is uncertain. Sequencing input: peripheral blood. The chain has TRBV6-5 and TRBJ2-7, with TRBD2 identical over 11 bases. In DNA, the CDR3 is TGTGCCAGCACCCCACTAGCGGGAGTATACGAGCAGTACTTC. Its protein is CASTPLAGVYEQYF.